This entry concerns a single T cell receptor (beta chain). The antigen remains undetermined. These data come from a study of T cell responses to AZD1222 COVID-19 vaccine. Study as a whole: Pooling covered second doses at about 4 or about 12 weeks. Overall study findings and caveats: CD4 TCRs covered the whole spike, strongest at regions 160-218 and 743-854. Baseline testing showed seropositivity in only a handful of AZD1222 recipients.

After removal of 1 base from V and 7 bases from J, the junction contained 6 bases not matched to a gene. The germline gives CDR1 LGHNA, CDR2 YNFKEQ. The CDR3 totals 16 residues. Using immunoSEQ multiplex PCR, the repertoire was profiled, and TCRdb retains in-frame clones only, with some absent. The sample includes roughly 100,000 clones, around 87% of them seen just once. V and J are TRBV4-2 and TRBJ2-1; the match to TRBD2 covers 11 bases. Sample: peripheral blood, taken on day 0 of AZD1222 vaccination. The sequence derives from an adult in good health. The CDR3 spells CASSQVSLAGANEQFF. The CDR3 bases are TGTGCCAGCAGCCAAGTTTCACTAGCGGGAGCGAATGAGCAGTTCTTC.